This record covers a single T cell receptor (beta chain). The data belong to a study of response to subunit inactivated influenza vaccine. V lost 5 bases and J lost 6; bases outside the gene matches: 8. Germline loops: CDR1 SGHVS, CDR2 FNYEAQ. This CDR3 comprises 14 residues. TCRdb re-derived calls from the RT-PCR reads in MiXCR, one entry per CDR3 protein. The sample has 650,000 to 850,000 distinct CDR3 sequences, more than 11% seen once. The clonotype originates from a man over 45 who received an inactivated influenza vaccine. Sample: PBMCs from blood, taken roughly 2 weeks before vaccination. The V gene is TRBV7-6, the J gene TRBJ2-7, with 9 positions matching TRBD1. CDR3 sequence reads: CASSPGTGRSEQYF. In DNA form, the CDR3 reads TGTGCCAGCAGCCCGGGGACAGGGAGGAGCGAGCAGTACTTC. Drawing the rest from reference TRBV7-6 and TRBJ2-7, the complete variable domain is GAGVSQSPRYKVTKRGQDVALRCDPISGHVSLYWYRQALGQGPEFLTYFNYEAQQDKSGLPNDRFSAERPEGSISTLTIQRTEQRDSAMYRCASSPGTGRSEQYFGPGTRLTVT.